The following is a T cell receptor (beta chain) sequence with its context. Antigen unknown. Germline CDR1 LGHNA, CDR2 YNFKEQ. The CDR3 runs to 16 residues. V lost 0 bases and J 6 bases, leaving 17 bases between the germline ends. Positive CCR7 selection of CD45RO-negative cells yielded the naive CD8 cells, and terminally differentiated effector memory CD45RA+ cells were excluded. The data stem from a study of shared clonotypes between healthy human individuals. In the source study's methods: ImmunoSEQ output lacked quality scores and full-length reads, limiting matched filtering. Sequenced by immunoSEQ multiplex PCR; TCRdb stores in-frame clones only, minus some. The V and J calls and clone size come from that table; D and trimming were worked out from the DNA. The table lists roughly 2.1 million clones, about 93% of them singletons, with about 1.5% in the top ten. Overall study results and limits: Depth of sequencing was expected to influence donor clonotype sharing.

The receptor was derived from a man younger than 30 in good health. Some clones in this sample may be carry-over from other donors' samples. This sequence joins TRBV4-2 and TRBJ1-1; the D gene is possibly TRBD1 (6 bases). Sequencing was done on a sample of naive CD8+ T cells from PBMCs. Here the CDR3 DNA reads TGTGCCAGCAGCCAAGATCCCGCCAGGGGCTGGCCTGAAGCTTTCTTT. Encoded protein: CASSQDPARGWPEAFF.